This T cell receptor beta chain was documented in a study of cytomegalovirus exposure and HLA in healthy donors. Looking at the study overall: A previous analysis identified 95 million to 140 million unique TCR beta sequences derived from around 200 million T cells. The study's findings and limits: Investigators reported approximately 170 TCR beta chains as tied to cytomegalovirus. A previous analysis found most TCR beta V segments productive roughly 90% or roughly 30% of the time.

Concerning this clone itself: Its specificity is unknown.

Use of 60 Vbeta and 13 Jbeta primers characterized the PCR. TCRdb's copy holds only in-frame clones and misses some; the assay was immunoSEQ multiplex PCR. The table records 85,000 to 120,000 clones, over 70% of them present only once. The sequenced sample consisted of PBMCs. The TCR was taken from a boy aged 5-17 years in good health and CMV-seronegative.

The CDR3 spells CAWRVTGKLFF. In DNA, the CDR3 is TGTGCCTGGAGGGTTACTGGAAAACTGTTTTTT. The gene calls are TRBV30 and TRBJ1-4, with D uncertain. There are 11 residues in the CDR3. Per germline, CDR1 GTSNPN and CDR2 SVGIG (reference sequence). V was cut by 3 bases and J by 10 bases, with 9 bases left in between.